The sequence of this T cell receptor beta chain was determined in a study of shared clonotypes between healthy human individuals. General study results and limits: A handful of donors shared 4.5% to 6.5% of their naive CD4 clonotypes.

Sequencing was at deep level. Using immunoSEQ multiplex PCR, the repertoire was profiled, and TCRdb retains in-frame clones only, with some absent. The sample has 300,000 to 400,000 clones, over 65% seen once. Subsets obtained from CD4+ cells comprised CD45RA+ naive and CD45RA-negative memory cells. This clone was seen a handful of times. Its antigen remains unknown. Specimen: memory CD4+ T cells sorted from blood. Described subset: CD45RA-negative fraction. This TCR came from a man between 25 and 39 years old in good health.

The CDR3 is CASSLDEDQPQHF. The CDR3, as DNA: TGTGCCAGCAGCTTAGACGAAGATCAGCCCCAGCATTTT. The chain couples TRBV7-6 to TRBJ1-5, with no clear D. CDR1 and CDR2 (germline): SGHVS, FNYEAQ. V dropped 1 base and J dropped 5 bases, with 6 bases sitting between them. This CDR3 has 13 residues.